Here is one T cell receptor (beta chain) with its context. Its antigen is not known. This CDR3 is built from 16 residues. V lost 0 bases and J lost 6; bases outside the gene matches: 7. Germline CDR1 reads SGHRS; CDR2 reads YFSETQ. It was with 60 Vbeta and 13 Jbeta primers that the PCR ran. As originally analysed: Later, some 79 million unique TCR beta chains were counted in an analysis, and about 10 million of them were shared. Here immunoSEQ multiplex PCR was the method, and the copy in TCRdb shows in-frame clones only, minus some. Clonal size and the V and J genes are those of that table, whereas D and trimming came from the DNA. This table has fewer than 200,000 clones, about 75% appearing once. This specimen comes from a study of cytomegalovirus exposure and HLA in healthy donors. Findings and caveats of the study: TCR beta V- and J-gene trimming was later associated with a missense DCLRE1C variant. Some 16,000 TCR beta sequences were associated with HLA alleles at 0.05 false discovery rate in a later analysis. In a later analysis, parvovirus B19, influenza, CMV and Epstein-Barr virus appeared linked to several top co-occurrence clusters.

The receptor comes from a female donor in good health and CMV-seronegative. The chain employs TRBV5-1 and TRBJ2-1; 9 bases map to TRBD2. The sequenced sample was PBMCs. This CDR3 is CASSLVGLAIGNEQFF. In DNA form, the CDR3 reads TGCGCCAGCAGCTTGGTTGGACTAGCGATAGGCAATGAGCAGTTCTTC.